This T cell receptor (beta chain) emerged from a study of cytomegalovirus exposure and HLA in healthy donors (TCRdb year 2017). General notes on the study: An earlier analysis of fewer than 750 of the donors reported roughly 300 Gb of sequence data and 95 million to 120 million unique TCR beta sequences obtained from some 200 million T cells. Because of strong linkage in the cohort, roughly five DR-DQ haplotypes were treated as single units for association and clustering. An earlier analysis of around 580 of the donors used high-throughput TCR beta sequencing to judge whether each TCR beta V gene segment behaved as functional or pseudogenic. A later analysis re-analyzed previously published TCR beta repertoires from 666 donors and added high-resolution HLA genotyping to study TCR occurrence patterns. Of the roughly 400 genotyped donors, around 81% fell in the genetic ancestry cluster associated with self-reported Caucasian donors. Typing coverage varied by locus: about 620-640 donors for A, B, C, DRB1 and DQB1; roughly 560 for DQA1; over 600 for DPA1; approximately 450 for DPB1. Donor age, sex, ethnicity and CMV serostatus were collected together with the repertoire data. A later genetic analysis took genome-wide SNP genotypes for about 60% of the roughly 670 donors and used that subset as a discovery cohort. Across approximately 400 genotyped donors of the cohort, an average of 235,054 unique TCR beta nucleotide sequences per donor were sequenced, and roughly 18% of those sequences were non-productive. To predict cytomegalovirus infection status, the study brought together high-throughput TCR immunosequencing, statistical association of individual TCRs with disease status, and machine learning. The later analysis used no new phenotypic data to find candidate immune exposures, relying instead on TCR beta sequences and their occurrence across donors. Besides the first cohort of 666 subjects, a separate validation cohort made up of some 110 different subjects was used. All discovery cohort repertoires had been generated on a single sequencing platform. An early release covering roughly 600 HLA-typed donors comprised approximately 290 gigabases of sequencing data and around 85 million unique TCR sequences. The T cell repertoires of some 700 subjects were profiled by immunosequencing and related to cytomegalovirus serostatus. HLA typing included class I and class II loci at four-digit resolution. The study aimed to test whether cataloging public T cell receptors could reveal signatures of past pathogen exposure.

The cohort was made up of several hundred healthy bone marrow donors. At the time of sampling, every cohort member was nominally healthy, though immune exposures that went unrecorded were likely present. The donor tested CMV seropositive and was one of the 289 seropositive cohort members. A peripheral blood sample was provided by each donor, and peripheral blood mononuclear cells were used for TCR beta sequencing. The Qiagen DNeasy Blood Extraction Kit was used to extract genomic DNA from the blood cell samples. Reading the germline V gene gives CDR1 SGHDT and CDR2 YYEEEE. V and J are trimmed by 3 bases and 4 bases, and the gene matches miss 13 bases of the junction. The CDR3 covers 18 residues, taking in both the cysteine and the phenylalanine. Only the CDR3 region is kept as DNA, spanning 54 bases read in frame from base 1. Library generation was performed with the immunoSEQ multiplex PCR assay. A mixture of 60 forward primers for TCR Vbeta segments and 13 reverse primers for TCR Jbeta segments was used in the multiplex PCR. Amplification of the CDR3 region of rearranged TCR beta genes was performed with a multiplex PCR assay on genomic DNA. Amplified TCR beta libraries were sequenced as 87-base-pair reads on the Illumina HiSeq System. As for the authors' bioinformatics: A later analysis counted approximately 84 million unique TCR beta chains across the 550 to 700 repertoires, and about 10 million of these chains were shared by at least two donors. Raw reads were error-corrected and collapsed into unique sequences with a nearest-neighbor algorithm that merged closely related sequences to remove PCR and sequencing errors. Alignment of CDR3 sequences to IMGT reference sequences was used to assign V, D and J gene segments. Each retained sequence needed at least a six-nucleotide match to both a V gene segment and a J gene segment. Rearrangements were called productive when the CDR3 lacked stop codons and stayed in frame with V and J; all others were non-productive. CDR3 was defined by IMGT convention, running from the second conserved V-encoded cysteine to the conserved J-encoded phenylalanine. Sequences without an unambiguous match to a single V gene segment were excluded from the earlier analysis of approximately 560 of the donors. An earlier analysis of around 600 of the donors classified V segments as functional when productive rearrangements were above 56.7% and as segregating when the standard deviation between donors was above 5%. A statistical classification framework was built to diagnose cytomegalovirus status from the catalog of TCR beta chain sequences. V and J gene assignment, in a later analysis, came from comparing TCR nucleotide sequences with IMGT/GENE-DB human TR gene sequences. Using the TCRdist pipeline, a later analysis assigned CDR3 sequences along with most-parsimonious VDJ recombination scenarios. In a later analysis, each TCR beta chain was defined by its CDR3 amino acid sequence together with its V-gene family, and reads without a unique V-gene family were excluded. To address suspected cross-contamination and a sequencing artifact, a later analysis removed a few hundred highly shared, low-generation-probability nucleotide sequences. In a later analysis, a clonal expansion index for each public chain was calculated from normalized within-repertoire ranks of inferred template counts. A later analysis computed generation probabilities with a VDJ recombination model fitted to out-of-frame rearrangements, and checked the results against IGoR. A later analysis scored TCR-TCR, TCR-HLA and TCR-CMV co-occurrence with hypergeometric tests, applying a repertoire-size bias correction to TCR pairs. To estimate false discovery rates, a later analysis permuted the HLA or CMV assignments 20 times. In a later analysis, co-occurring TCRs were grouped using DBSCAN, and TCRdist sequence similarity was added for clustering within HLA-allele-positive subsets. Co-occurrence clustering excluded repertoires with fewer than 30,000 or more than 120,000 public chains, plus five with anomalous nucleotide sharing. Sourced from immuneACCESS, this table was stored by TCRdb with only in-frame sequences that have V and J called. A share of the clones is absent; for the studies checked, an unresolved V gene accounts for under half, and the remainder has no known explanation. Clone size and V and J calls were adopted from that table, with D and trimming inferred from the DNA. The sample table holds 150,000 to 200,000 clones, of which approximately 70% were seen once. 4.7% of the sample goes to the ten largest clones.

The research as a whole found: Most TCR sequences were observed very rarely across donors, whereas some public TCRs were present in many individuals. The study gave a list of roughly 150 TCR beta chains associated with cytomegalovirus. CMV serostatus was the only immune exposure information available for the cohort. According to a later analysis, parvovirus B19, influenza, CMV and Epstein-Barr virus appeared linked to several top co-occurrence clusters. A later analysis associated about 16,000 TCR beta sequences with specific HLA alleles at a false discovery rate of 0.05. In a later analysis, HLA-associated TCR beta chains were found to be more clonally expanded and to have lower generation probabilities than equally common non-associated chains. A later analysis found that most CMV-associated TCR beta chains appeared HLA-restricted, with HLA associations seemingly driven largely by CMV exposure. An association between a missense DCLRE1C variant and V-gene and J-gene trimming of TCR beta chains was found in a later genetic analysis and replicated in an independent cohort. According to a later genetic analysis, donors in an Asian-associated ancestry cluster had fewer N-insertions in productive TCRs than the approximately 670-donor mean. Assigning TCR associations to individual alleles was difficult when HLA alleles, especially DR and DQ, strongly co-occurred. Correlated functional status among segregating V segments might be attributable to linkage disequilibrium, but an unknown experimental factor could not be ruled out. Some IMGT-functional V segments, including TRBV6-2 and TRBV6-3, could not be told apart with the 87-base-pair reads, so those segments were excluded. A group of highly shared sequence variants was considered likely to be a technical artifact of the sequencing pipeline. Because some donors lacked HLA typing at each locus, the association tests relied only on the typed subset. Roughly uniform sequencing depth across donors was assumed in presence/absence analyses, although this assumption may not hold. In both the original and validation cohorts, the classifier was reported to diagnose cytomegalovirus status with high specificity and sensitivity. Because counts were too low, seventeen rarely observed V segments, including chromosome 9 orphons, were excluded from the earlier analysis of around 640 of the donors. In vitro tests confirmed that three of the cytomegalovirus-associated TCR beta chains recognize cytomegalovirus antigens. In this cohort, only TCR beta chains were sequenced, and detectable features were limited by the absence of alpha or paired-chain data. Broadly in line with IMGT annotations, most TCR beta V segments showed up in productive rearrangements about 87% or about 30% of the time in an earlier analysis of approximately 640 of the donors. It was suggested by the authors that the approach could potentially be generalized to other disease states and immunological phenotypes. A later analysis found that TCR association rates varied across HLA loci, with DRB1 alleles showing the most associated TCRs and HLA-C alleles the fewest. A further reported finding was that TCR beta sequences accurately predicted the HLA-A and HLA-B alleles for most subjects in the first cohort.

Turning to this clone: Its binding antigen is unknown. Nothing much larger sits one base from this clone, and base qualities are not available.

Rearrangement joined TRBV5-6 to TRBJ2-3, with 11 bases matching TRBD2. This receptor was obtained from a man younger than 35 in good health and CMV-seropositive. The material sequenced was PBMCs. The nucleotides read TGTGCCAGCAGCTGGCCCTACTTTAGCGGGAGGGCCCCAGATACGCAGTATTTT. Its protein reads: CASSWPYFSGRAPDTQYF.